These 7 T cell receptor beta chains originate from one sample sequenced in a study of T cell responses to AZD1222 COVID-19 vaccine. TCRdb keeps only in-frame clones here, not all; method: immunoSEQ multiplex PCR. This sample yields approximately 200,000 clones, of which approximately 86% are seen a single time; roughly 8% belongs to the top ten. The specimen comprised peripheral blood, sampled on day 0 of AZD1222 vaccination. All receptors come from an adult in good health.

This clone turned up a few times. The chain uses TRBV24-1 and TRBJ2-1; D uncertain. V dropped 3 bases and J dropped 5 bases, with 16 bases sitting between them. The CDR3 is 16 amino acids. Germline CDR1 KGHDR, CDR2 SFDVKD. The CDR3 loop is CATSDPDPPKDNEQFF. For the CDR3, the DNA is TGTGCCACCAGTGATCCTGATCCACCGAAGGACAATGAGCAGTTCTTC.

J is TRBJ1-5 and V is TRBV6-1; tentative D call: TRBD1 (6 bases). V lost 1 base to trimming and J lost 2 bases, with 18 bases between them. Germline CDR1 and CDR2: MNHNS and SASEGT. This CDR3 has 18 residues. The CDR3 spells CASSEERGGPRRNQPQHF. The CDR3 DNA reads as TGTGCCAGCAGTGAAGAGCGGGGGGGCCCCCGGCGCAATCAGCCCCAGCATTTT.

This clone was found once. The CDR3 protein is CASSISGAITNEKLFF. In DNA form, the CDR3 reads TGTGCCAGTAGTATTTCGGGGGCCATAACTAATGAAAAACTGTTTTTT. The chain couples TRBV19 to TRBJ1-4, with D possibly matching TRBD1 (6 bases). The CDR3 loop spans 16 amino acids. Germline assignment: CDR1 LNHDA and CDR2 SQIVND (reference sequence). V was cut by 3 bases and J by 1 base, with 12 bases left in between.

This chain connects TRBV11-2 to TRBJ2-7, with 8 nucleotides matching TRBD1. There are 17 residues in the CDR3. Germline CDR1 SGHAT, CDR2 FQNNGV. V gave up 1 base and J gave up 3 bases; unmatched junction bases: 11. CDR3 DNA: TGTGCCAGCAGCTTAGGGTTTTCAGGACAGGGATTCTACGAGCAGTACTTC. It specifies CASSLGFSGQGFYEQYF. The whole variable domain, remainder taken from reference TRBV11-2 and TRBJ2-7, is EAGVAQSPRYKIIEKRQSVAFWCNPISGHATLYWYQQILGQGPKLLIQFQNNGVVDDSQLPKDRFSAERLKGVDSTLKIQPAKLEDSAVYLCASSLGFSGQGFYEQYFGPGTRLTVT.

The rearrangement links TRBV5-4 to TRBJ1-6, with D uncertain. CDR3 length: 14 residues. Trimming took 2 bases from V and 3 from J, leaving 6 bases between them. Germline lookup yields CDR1 SGHNT and CDR2 YYREEE (reference sequence). This CDR3 reads CASSLQSYNSPLHF. The CDR3 nucleotides read TGTGCCAGCAGCTTACAGAGCTATAATTCACCCCTCCACTTT.

The V gene is TRBV4-2, the J gene TRBJ2-3; 15 bases align to TRBD2. Germline lookup yields CDR1 LGHNA and CDR2 YNFKEQ. With V trimmed by 4 bases and J by 0 bases, 11 bases remained unmatched. The CDR3 sequence is 20 residues long. CDR3 protein: CASSPRTSGGGHTSTDTQYF. As DNA, the CDR3 is TGTGCCAGCAGCCCGCGGACTAGCGGGGGGGGGCATACTAGCACAGATACGCAGTATTTT.

V is TRBV7-8 and J is TRBJ1-1; D is unresolved. V lost 5 bases to trimming and J lost 7 bases, with 14 bases between them. The CDR3 sequence is 13 residues long. Germline assignment: CDR1 SGHVS and CDR2 FQNEAQ. In DNA form, the CDR3 reads TGTGCCAGCAGCCTCTCGTTTGACGGTGAAGCTTTCTTT. This translates into CASSLSFDGEAFF.